This T cell receptor beta chain is drawn from a study of CD8 T cells in ankylosing spondylitis. General study findings and limits: The study looked at matched synovial fluid samples from ankylosing spondylitis patients. Disease-linked clones were reported to be significantly enriched there.

This clonotype has a handful of counts. Its specificity is not known. Relative to the germline gene, one junction end is altered; a read error may explain this. The CDR3 extends over 15 amino acids. Germline V CDR1 and CDR2: SQVTM, ANQGSEA. TCRdb analysed the 5' RACE reads with MiXCR anew, one entry per CDR3 protein. The data contain about 160,000 distinct CDR3 sequences, 9.8% of them seen just once; the ten biggest clones take up over 13%. V usage is TRBV29-1 and J usage is TRBJ2-7; a possible D gene is TRBD2 (6 bases). The sequenced sample was blood, either unsorted or a sorted T cell fraction (not recorded which). The sequence came from a female donor with ankylosing spondylitis or in good health (not recorded which). The CDR3 DNA reads TGCAGCGTCGAAGGGACTCCCGCCAATCCCTACGAGCAGTACTTC. Translated: CSVEGTPANPYEQYF.